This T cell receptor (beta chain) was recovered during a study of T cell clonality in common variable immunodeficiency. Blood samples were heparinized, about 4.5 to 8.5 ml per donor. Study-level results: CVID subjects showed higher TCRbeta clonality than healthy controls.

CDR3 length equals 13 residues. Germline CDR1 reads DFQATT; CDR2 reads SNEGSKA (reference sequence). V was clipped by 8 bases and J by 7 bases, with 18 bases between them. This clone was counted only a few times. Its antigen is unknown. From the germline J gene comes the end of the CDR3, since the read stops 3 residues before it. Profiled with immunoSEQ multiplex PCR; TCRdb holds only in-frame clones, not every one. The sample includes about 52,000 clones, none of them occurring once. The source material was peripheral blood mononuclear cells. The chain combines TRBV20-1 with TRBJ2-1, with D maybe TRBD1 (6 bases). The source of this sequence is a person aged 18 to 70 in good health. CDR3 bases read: TGCAGTACGAGCAGAGGGGGAGCGAATGAG. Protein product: CSTSRGGANE. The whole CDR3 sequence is CSTSRGGANEQFF.